This T cell receptor (beta chain) stems from a study of OX40 agonist ivuxolimab in advanced cancers. Study information: As their treatment, patients were administered ivuxolimab, an agonistic anti-OX40 (CD134) antibody. Points from the study as a whole: Relatively little clonal expansion, among the lowest observed, appeared in partial responders at 0.1-3.0 mg/kg.

Measured with immunoSEQ multiplex PCR; TCRdb has only the in-frame clones, and not every one. The sample lists approximately 25,000 clones, approximately 80% seen once, with around 20% in the top ten. Note on this clone: Its antigen is unidentified.

Germline V gene sequence: CDR1 SQVTM, CDR2 ANQGSEA. This CDR3 is 14 amino acids long. The V end lost 1 base, the J end lost 5 bases, and 14 bases lay between the germline ends. The sampling schedule covered blood at baseline, cycle 4 day 1, and cycle 7 day 1. Sequenced here: CD4+ or CD8+ T cells sorted from blood, sampled in a trial of the OX40 agonist ivuxolimab. The sequence was collected from an adult with an advanced solid tumor such as melanoma, head and neck, liver or kidney cancer. The J gene is TRBJ1-1, the V gene TRBV29-1; D uncertain. Here the CDR3 reads CSVEAWSGKTEAFF. The DNA of the CDR3 is TGCAGCGTTGAAGCCTGGTCGGGAAAGACTGAAGCTTTCTTT.